The T cell receptor beta chain under discussion was sequenced for a study of control samples from healthy donors and cancer patients. The data were produced by immunoSEQ multiplex PCR, yet TCRdb's version contains in-frame clones alone and is incomplete. The table has 40,000 or so clones, 85% to 95% seen once. In its sample, this clone was seen a few times. From germline, CDR1 is DFQATT and CDR2 SNEGSKA (reference sequence). The CDR3 is made up of 13 amino acids. After removal of 3 bases from V and 5 bases from J, the junction contained 4 bases not matched to a gene. The sequence derives from a middle-aged woman with head and neck cancer. The sequencing sample was made of PBMCs. The chain recombines TRBV20-1 with TRBJ1-2; 9 bases fit TRBD1. CDR3 sequence reads: CSASPGQGYGYTF. The CDR3, as DNA: TGCAGTGCTAGTCCGGGACAGGGATATGGCTACACCTTC.